This TCR beta chain was sequenced in a study of cytomegalovirus exposure and HLA in healthy donors. The method was immunoSEQ multiplex PCR; TCRdb's version includes in-frame clones alone and lacks a portion of them. The repertoire consists of 150,000 or so clones, with approximately 94% occurring once and the leading ten covering less than 2%. Points on this clone: Antigen: not known.

The V gene end was trimmed by 2 bases and the J gene end by 1 base; junction bases not matched to a gene: 3. CDR3 length: 16 residues. Germline V gene sequence: CDR1 SGHVS, CDR2 FQNEAQ. Study results and limitations: The TCR clusters that emerged in the first cohort tended, a later analysis found, to co-occur in the approximately 110 validation repertoires. Cytomegalovirus association was listed for around 170 TCR beta chains.

The sample comprised PBMCs. This TCR was recovered from a man between 18 and 35 years old in good health and CMV-seropositive. This chain links TRBV7-8 with TRBJ1-5; 9 positions match TRBD1. CDR3 loop: CASSLFGQGSNQPQHF. The CDR3 coding sequence is TGTGCCAGCAGCTTATTCGGACAGGGGAGCAATCAGCCCCAGCATTTT.